Following are 30 T cell receptor beta chains from one sample sequenced in a study of CD8+ T cells in alopecia areata. As for treatment: oral pan-JAK inhibitor, 5-10 mg twice daily. TCR sequencing used cDNA made by reverse transcription of extracted RNA. Data came from immunoSEQ multiplex PCR; TCRdb stores just in-frame clones and leaves some out. This sample has more than 95,000 clones, with around 58% found just once. Sequencing was performed on CD8+ T cells sorted from blood, taken at week 4, from a patient treated with tofacitinib. These receptors were obtained from a human donor with alopecia areata.

The chain links TRBV18 to TRBJ2-3, with D possibly TRBD1 on 5 matching bases. V was trimmed by 5 bases and J by 5 bases, leaving 14 bases between them. Germline values: CDR1 KGHSH, CDR2 LQKENI. The CDR3 totals 14 residues. The chain's CDR3 is CASSTDVGQDTQYF. CDR3 in DNA: TGTGCCAGCTCAACGGACGTGGGGCAAGATACGCAGTATTTT.

The rearrangement links TRBV25-1 to TRBJ2-3, with 7 nucleotides matching TRBD1. Per germline, CDR1 MGHDK and CDR2 SYGVNS. J gave up 1 base and V 5 bases, and 6 bases lay outside the gene matches. This CDR3 region has 15 residues. DNA of the CDR3: TGTGCCAGCAGTACCAGGACAGGCCGCACAGATACGCAGTATTTT. This encodes CASSTRTGRTDTQYF.

The rearrangement uses TRBV7-9 and TRBJ1-6; a possible D gene is TRBD1 (5 bases). Germline assignment: CDR1 SEHNR and CDR2 FQNEAQ (reference sequence). Trimming left V 6 bases short and J 8 bases short, with 8 bases between. The CDR3 is 12 residues long. DNA for the CDR3: TGTGCCAGCAGGGGGACGGATTCACCCCTCCACTTT. As protein: CASRGTDSPLHF.

The V gene is TRBV30, the J gene TRBJ2-7; 11 bases are a match to TRBD2. The CDR3 has 16 amino acids. After removal of 3 bases from V and 0 bases from J, the junction contained 7 bases not matched to a gene. Looked up from germline, CDR1 is GTSNPN and CDR2 is SVGIG (reference sequence). DNA for the CDR3: TGTGCCTGGAGCGACCTAGCGGGGGGACTCTCCTACGAGCAGTACTTC. Amino acids: CAWSDLAGGLSYEQYF.

Regarding this clone: The sample holds other DNA sequences that translate to the same CDR3. This chain connects TRBV30 to TRBJ1-5; 8 bases match TRBD1. The ends lost 0 bases at V and 2 bases at J; junction bases unmatched: 3. The CDR3 spans 15 residues. In germline, CDR1 is GTSNPN, CDR2 SVGIG (reference sequence). The CDR3 region has the DNA TGTGCCTGGAGTGTAGGACAGGGTGGCAATCAGCCCCAGCATTTT. Translated, it gives CAWSVGQGGNQPQHF. Together with reference TRBV30 and TRBJ1-5, the CDR3 gives the full variable domain: SQTIHQWPATLVQPVGSPLSLECTVEGTSNPNLYWYRQAAGRGLQLLFYSVGIGQISSEVPQNLSASRPQDRQFILSSKKLLLSDSGFYLCAWSVGQGGNQPQHFGDGTRLSIL.

This chain connects TRBV25-1 to TRBJ2-3; 8 nucleotides align to TRBD2. Germline V gene lookup returns CDR1 MGHDK and CDR2 SYGVNS. The ends lost 5 bases at V and 1 base at J; junction bases unmatched: 8. There are 16 residues in the CDR3. The CDR3 is CASSPLTSGGTDTQYF. CDR3 in DNA: TGTGCCAGCAGTCCCCTCACTAGCGGTGGCACAGATACGCAGTATTTT.

V gene TRBV15 combines with J gene TRBJ2-1, with D hard to call. Germline loops: CDR1 LNHNV, CDR2 YYDKDF (reference sequence). The ends were cut back, 3 bases at V and 12 bases at J, with 21 bases in the middle. The CDR3 totals 15 residues. CDR3 sequence reads: CATSRNTRSEAGQFF. CDR3 nucleotides: TGTGCCACCAGCAGGAATACCCGATCTGAGGCTGGGCAGTTCTTC. Looking up the rest from reference TRBV15 and TRBJ2-1 gives the full variable domain: DAMVIQNPRYQVTQFGKPVTLSCSQTLNHNVMYWYQQKSSQAPKLLFHYYDKDFNNEADTPDNFQSRRPNTSFCFLDIRSPGLGDTAMYLCATSRNTRSEAGQFFGPGTRLTVL.

This sequence joins TRBV7-9 and TRBJ2-1; 7 bases align to TRBD2. The CDR3 is 16 amino acids. Germline V gene data show CDR1 as SEHNR and CDR2 as FQNEAQ (reference sequence). Trimming removed 6 bases from V and 8 bases from J; junction bases left unmatched: 16. The CDR3 DNA reads TGTGCCAGCAGTCATCCCGGGACTATTCCGTCAGATGAGCAGTTCTTC. Protein: CASSHPGTIPSDEQFF.

This clone showed up just a few times. V gene TRBV2 combines with J gene TRBJ1-2; 7 bases fit TRBD1. This CDR3 is built from 17 residues. Germline values: CDR1 SNHLY, CDR2 FYNNEI. With 2 bases clipped from V and 4 bases from J, the junction kept 13 bases outside the gene matches. CDR3 sequence reads: CASSELPPDRNFYGYTF. The CDR3 nucleotides are TGTGCCAGCAGTGAACTTCCACCGGACAGGAATTTCTATGGCTACACCTTC.

The chain combines TRBV28 with TRBJ2-5; TRBD1 matches 10 bases. Trimming cost V 3 bases and J 5 bases; bases outside gene matches: 3. Per germline, CDR1 MDHEN and CDR2 SYDVKM. The CDR3 sequence is 14 residues long. Here the CDR3 reads CASSFWTGGETQYF. CDR3 bases: TGTGCCAGCAGTTTTTGGACAGGGGGGGAGACCCAGTACTTC.

The gene calls are TRBV5-1 and TRBJ2-7; D may be TRBD1 (6 bases). In germline, CDR1 is SGHRS, CDR2 YFSETQ. V dropped 1 base and J dropped 5 bases, with 13 bases sitting between them. The CDR3 has 14 residues. The DNA of the CDR3 is TGCGCCAGCAGCTTGACAGGGAACCTTCACGAGCAGTACTTC. Its translation is CASSLTGNLHEQYF.

The chain links TRBV29-1 to TRBJ2-3, with TRBD2 matching 8 bases. V was pared by 7 bases and J by 3 bases, with 12 bases of the junction left unmatched. Germline values: CDR1 SQVTM, CDR2 ANQGSEA. The CDR3 loop spans 15 amino acids. The DNA of the CDR3 is TGCAGCGCCTTAGGTGGAGGCGGGGGGACAGATACGCAGTATTTT. This sequence encodes CSALGGGGGTDTQYF.

V and J are TRBV2 and TRBJ2-1; 13 positions agree with TRBD2. The V gene end was trimmed by 4 bases and the J gene end by 7 bases; junction bases not matched to a gene: 4. CDR1 is SNHLY and CDR2 is FYNNEI in the germline V gene. CDR3 size: 15 residues. The CDR3: CASSAGLAGSNEQFF. The DNA for the CDR3 is TGTGCCAGCAGTGCGGGACTAGCGGGGAGTAATGAGCAGTTCTTC.

V usage is TRBV13 and J usage is TRBJ2-5; possibly TRBD2 for D (5 bases). The CDR3 covers 14 residues. V shed 5 bases and J shed 2 bases, with 12 bases lying between them. The V gene's germline CDR1 is PRHDT and CDR2 FYEKMQ (reference sequence). For the CDR3, the DNA is TGTGCCAGCAGCCCCGGACTCGAACAAGAGACCCAGTACTTC. This encodes CASSPGLEQETQYF.

The chain recombines TRBV29-1 with TRBJ2-1; D might be TRBD2 (6 bases). Per germline, CDR1 SQVTM and CDR2 ANQGSEA. V was clipped by 0 bases and J by 3 bases, with 9 bases between them. The CDR3 covers 14 residues. This CDR3 reads CSVEERRGYNEQFF. In nucleotides, the CDR3 is TGCAGCGTTGAAGAACGGCGGGGCTACAATGAGCAGTTCTTC.

A few counts support this clone. The rearrangement links TRBV6-5 to TRBJ2-2; 8 bases match TRBD1. This CDR3 contains 15 residues. Germline V gene data show CDR1 as MNHEY and CDR2 as SVGAGI. The trim removed 6 bases at V and 1 base at J, leaving 4 bases unmatched. The CDR3 bases are TGTGCCAGCAGACCTGGGACAGGGAACACCGGGGAGCTGTTTTTT. This encodes CASRPGTGNTGELFF.

The chain combines TRBV13 with TRBJ2-1; 7 bases match TRBD1. The CDR3 extends over 12 amino acids. Germline V lookup: CDR1 PRHDT, CDR2 FYEKMQ (reference sequence). The ends lost 6 bases at V and 6 bases at J; junction bases unmatched: 2. The CDR3 loop is CASRTGSNEQFF. The DNA for the CDR3 is TGTGCCAGCAGGACAGGGAGCAATGAGCAGTTCTTC.

The chain combines TRBV30 with TRBJ1-6; D gene unclear. With 5 bases removed from V and 0 bases from J, the gap between germline ends came to 11 bases. Germline CDR1 reads GTSNPN; CDR2 reads SVGIG (reference sequence). The length of the CDR3 is 15 residues. CDR3 in DNA: TGTGCCTGGTGTACCGGGAGCTCCTATAATTCACCCCTCCACTTT. Its protein is CAWCTGSSYNSPLHF.

The V and J genes are TRBV25-1 and TRBJ1-1; TRBD1 is a possible D gene (5 bases). V was shortened by 6 bases and J by 7 bases, with 15 bases between the two germline ends. The length of the CDR3 is 13 residues. In germline, CDR1 is MGHDK, CDR2 SYGVNS. CDR3: CASRDVGVVEAFF. DNA for the CDR3: TGTGCCAGCAGAGATGTAGGGGTTGTTGAAGCTTTCTTT.

This chain uses TRBV10-2 with TRBJ1-2, with TRBD1 as a possible D gene (5 bases). The CDR3 contains 11 residues. Germline V gene lookup returns CDR1 WSHSY and CDR2 SAAADI. Deletions cut 2 bases from V and 8 bases from J, with 6 bases between. The CDR3 protein is CASSEGDGYTF. The CDR3 DNA reads TGCGCCAGCAGTGAGGGGGACGGCTACACCTTC.

This clone was recorded once. V and J are TRBV11-1 and TRBJ1-4, with D maybe TRBD1 (5 bases). V lost 5 bases, J lost 10 bases, and 14 bases lay in between. Germline values: CDR1 SGHAT, CDR2 FQDESV (reference sequence). This CDR3 is built from 13 residues. CDR3 residues: CASSGDHNLKLFF. In DNA, the CDR3 is TGTGCCAGCAGCGGGGACCACAACCTAAAACTGTTTTTT.

V usage is TRBV9 and J usage is TRBJ1-5; D remains unclear. The CDR3 runs to 14 residues. In germline, CDR1 is SGDLS, CDR2 YYNGEE. Trimming left V 0 bases short and J 6 bases short, with 10 bases between. The CDR3 nucleotides are TGTGCCAGCAGCGTAGAGTTGGGAGGTCAGCCCCAGCATTTT. Translated: CASSVELGGQPQHF.

The J gene is TRBJ1-2, the V gene TRBV20-1; D remains unclear. Trimming pared 6 bases from V and 3 bases from J, leaving 8 bases between. The CDR3 has 11 residues. CDR1 and CDR2 from the germline V gene are DFQATT and SNEGSKA (reference sequence). CDR3 region: CSAKDHYGYTF. CDR3 DNA sequence: TGCAGTGCCAAGGACCACTATGGCTACACCTTC.

In nucleotides, the CDR3 is TGTGCCAGTAGTATAGAGGGTACCGCTGAAGCTTTCTTT. It yields the protein CASSIEGTAEAFF. The rearrangement links TRBV19 to TRBJ1-1; D unresolved. V was clipped by 0 bases and J by 6 bases, with 8 bases between them. The CDR3 is 13 residues long. Germline V lookup: CDR1 LNHDA, CDR2 SQIVND (reference sequence).

The genes are TRBV29-1 and TRBJ2-7; D gene ambiguous. The germline CDR1 and CDR2 sequences are SQVTM and ANQGSEA. Trimming pared 2 bases from V and 3 bases from J, leaving 11 bases between. The CDR3 consists of 13 residues. CDR3 coding DNA: TGCAGCGTTGAACTTGGGAACCTCTACGAGCAGTACTTC. Its protein is CSVELGNLYEQYF.

The chain has TRBV7-9 and TRBJ2-5; D remains ambiguous. Germline V lookup: CDR1 SEHNR, CDR2 FQNEAQ (reference sequence). The CDR3 is 14 residues long. Trimming stripped 3 bases from V and 5 bases from J, with 13 bases between. This chain's CDR3 is CASSLQAQRETQYF. The CDR3 nucleotides read TGTGCCAGCAGCTTGCAGGCCCAGCGCGAGACCCAGTACTTC.

The chain has TRBV29-1 and TRBJ1-6; TRBD1 is a possible D gene (5 bases). Trimming removed 1 base from V and 6 bases from J, with 7 bases in between. This CDR3 comprises 13 residues. Germline lookup yields CDR1 SQVTM and CDR2 ANQGSEA. The CDR3 region is CSVEGDVNSPLHF. As DNA, the CDR3 is TGCAGCGTTGAAGGGGACGTTAATTCACCCCTCCACTTT.

This clone was counted only a few times. The rearrangement links TRBV29-1 to TRBJ1-1; D perhaps matches TRBD1 (6 bases). CDR3 size: 15 residues. Trimming took 2 bases from V and 5 from J, leaving 18 bases between them. CDR1 SQVTM and CDR2 ANQGSEA come from the germline V gene. CDR3 DNA: TGCAGCGTTGAACTGGGTCGAGGGGGTTTAACTGAAGCTTTCTTT. Translated, it gives CSVELGRGGLTEAFF. The full variable domain, in which reference TRBV29-1 and TRBJ1-1 provide the parts outside the CDR3, is SAVISQKPSRDICQRGTSLTIQCQVDSQVTMMFWYRQQPGQSLTLIATANQGSEATYESGFVIDKFPISRPNLTFSTLTVSNMSPEDSSIYLCSVELGRGGLTEAFFGQGTRLTVV.

This chain uses TRBV27 with TRBJ1-6; D gene ambiguous. The V end was cut by 3 bases, the J end by 10 bases, with 19 bases between. This CDR3 comprises 16 residues. Germline values: CDR1 MNHEY, CDR2 SMNVEV (reference sequence). CDR3 loop: CASSFAPGVVRSPLHF. DNA for the CDR3: TGTGCCAGCAGTTTCGCCCCCGGGGTAGTGAGGTCACCCCTCCACTTT.

The table lists this clone with a few counts. The chain links TRBV29-1 to TRBJ2-1; D call uncertain. Looked up from germline, CDR1 is SQVTM and CDR2 is ANQGSEA. V was trimmed by 7 bases and J by 0 bases, leaving 4 bases between them. The CDR3 runs 11 residues. The CDR3 loop reads CSGSSYNEQFF. CDR3 in DNA: TGCAGCGGGAGCTCCTACAATGAGCAGTTCTTC.